Below, 6 T cell receptor beta chains from the same sample are listed, as sequenced in a study of human T cells and chemical hapten exposure. Noted time point: patch test 2, 6 weeks after DPC sensitization. Treatment: therapeutic diphenylcyclopropenone sensitization with weekly scalp DPC. TCRdb re-called the RACE reads with MiXCR, one entry per CDR3 protein. The sample shows approximately 75,000 distinct CDR3 sequences, 6.5% to 10% of them seen only once. Sequencing used whole blood, obtained in connection with sensitization to the hapten diphenylcyclopropenone (DPC). These receptors were taken from a woman in her forties or fifties with alopecia areata. Some clones in this sample may be carry-over from other donors' samples.

V usage is TRBV20-1 and J usage is TRBJ2-3; unclear D gene. The CDR3 is made up of 13 amino acids. The germline gives CDR1 DFQATT, CDR2 SNEGSKA (reference sequence). V lost 3 bases, J lost 2 bases, and 9 bases lay in between. This chain's CDR3 is CSASPGYTDTQYF. CDR3 DNA sequence: TGCAGTGCTAGTCCAGGATACACAGATACGCAGTATTTT.

This clonotype was seen at least ten times. This chain joins TRBV12-5 and TRBJ2-1, with 12 bases lining up with TRBD2. Germline CDR1 and CDR2: LGHNT and FRNRAP. CDR3 length: 15 residues. Trimming at V came to 5 bases and at J to 8 bases, leaving 7 bases not matched to a gene. This CDR3 reads CASGPSGRGRHEQFF. The CDR3 coding sequence is TGTGCTAGTGGTCCTAGCGGGAGGGGGCGGCATGAGCAGTTCTTC.

In its sample, this clonotype was seen a few times. The chain combines TRBV5-4 with TRBJ1-6, with D unresolved. The CDR3 sequence is 13 residues long. V was shortened by 4 bases and J by 7 bases, with 9 bases between the two germline ends. In germline, CDR1 is SGHNT, CDR2 YYREEE (reference sequence). In DNA, the CDR3 is TGTGCCAGCAGCCTAGAAGGGAATTCACCCCTCCACTTT. Translation: CASSLEGNSPLHF.

There are many counts of this clonotype. V usage is TRBV13 and J usage is TRBJ2-7, with D tentatively TRBD1 (5 bases). The CDR3 consists of 14 residues. Trimming pared 3 bases from V and 2 bases from J, leaving 11 bases between. The V gene's germline CDR1 is PRHDT and CDR2 FYEKMQ (reference sequence). The CDR3 region has the DNA TGTGCCAGCAGCTTGATTGCAGGGACCTACGAGCAGTACTTC. Translating gives CASSLIAGTYEQYF.

This chain uses TRBV19 with TRBJ1-1; TRBD1 might be the D (6 bases). The V end lost 9 bases, the J end lost 5 bases, and 22 bases lay between the germline ends. Germline assignment: CDR1 LNHDA and CDR2 SQIVND (reference sequence). This CDR3 has 15 amino acids. The CDR3 loop reads CASQIERAGATEAFF. CDR3 DNA sequence: TGTGCCAGCCAGATCGAGCGGGCAGGGGCTACTGAAGCTTTCTTT.

This clonotype was seen a few times. The chain recombines TRBV7-8 with TRBJ2-5; a weak D match, TRBD2 (6 bases). CDR3 length: 14 amino acids. Germline CDR1 reads SGHVS; CDR2 reads FQNEAQ. The V end was cut by 5 bases, the J end by 2 bases, with 12 bases between. The CDR3, as DNA: TGTGCCAGCAGCCCGCCCGGGACTCAAGAGACCCAGTACTTC. Its protein is CASSPPGTQETQYF.